This entry lists 26 T cell receptor beta chains sequenced from one sample in a study of regulatory T cells in long-lasting Graves disease. Time point reported: newly diagnosed GD, antithyroid drugs for less than 3 months. Researchers made the TCR library from RNA that was extracted from PBMCs. According to the study, TCR beta libraries were built with iRepertoire HTBI primers and CDR3-region Arm-PCR. TCRdb processed the multiplex PCR reads anew with MiXCR; each CDR3 protein has one entry. Among about 350,000 distinct CDR3 sequences listed, 16% were seen once. The data also belong to a second study, concerning T cells in Graves' hyperthyroidism and ophthalmopathy.

Here the sequenced sample was peripheral blood mononuclear cells (PBMCs), taken at new diagnosis, from a patient treated with antithyroid drugs. The receptors were gathered from a man in his forties with Graves disease.

This clonotype was observed at least ten times. The chain is built from TRBV7-3 and TRBJ2-1; 9 nucleotides align to TRBD2. Germline trimming cut 3 bases from V and 6 bases from J; bases unmatched to any gene: 3. This CDR3 comprises 14 residues. The germline V gene encodes CDR1 SGHTA and CDR2 FQGTGA. The CDR3 loop is CASSFGSGGNEQFF. In DNA, the CDR3 is TGTGCCAGCAGCTTTGGTAGCGGGGGCAATGAGCAGTTCTTC.

This clonotype appeared a few times. V and J are TRBV6-2 or TRBV6-3 and TRBJ2-2; 10 bases are shared with TRBD2. Germline lookup yields CDR1 MNHEY and CDR2 SVGEGT. The CDR3 runs to 15 residues. V shed 8 bases, J shed 6 bases, and the junction held 9 bases outside the gene matches. This CDR3 reads CASGITSGVPGELFF. CDR3 sequence (DNA): TGTGCCAGCGGCATCACTAGCGGGGTACCCGGGGAGCTGTTTTTT.

The chain carries TRBV18 and TRBJ2-6; unclear D gene. The germline V gene encodes CDR1 KGHSH and CDR2 LQKENI. This CDR3 region has 17 residues. The V end was cut by 3 bases, the J end by 1 base, with 13 bases between. The CDR3 bases are TGTGCCAGCTCACCGGTCGTATACCAATCTGGGGCCAACGTCCTGACTTTC. Amino acids: CASSPVVYQSGANVLTF.

V gene TRBV2 combines with J gene TRBJ1-6; 8 nucleotides line up with TRBD1. This CDR3 is 14 amino acids long. Germline assignment: CDR1 SNHLY and CDR2 FYNNEI. V lost 5 bases and J lost 9; bases outside the gene matches: 6. For the CDR3, the DNA is TGTGCCAGCAGTCCGACAGGGGAGGGTTCACCCCTCCACTTT. Translating it yields CASSPTGEGSPLHF.

The sample holds many counts of this clonotype. The chain joins TRBV20-1 to TRBJ2-4; TRBD2 matches 8 bases. The CDR3 runs to 17 residues. Germline V gives CDR1 DFQATT, CDR2 SNEGSKA (reference sequence). J gave up 0 bases and V 2 bases, and 9 bases lay outside the gene matches. CDR3 nucleotides: TGCAGTGCTAGACGGGGGGGGCTAAATCTAGCCAAAAACATTCAGTACTTC. Translating it yields CSARRGGLNLAKNIQYF.

The gene calls are TRBV5-1 and TRBJ2-3; D is ambiguous. CDR1 and CDR2 (germline): SGHRS, YFSETQ. CDR3 length: 12 residues. V was shortened by 0 bases and J by 5 bases, with 4 bases between the two germline ends. This chain's CDR3 is CASSLEEDTQYF. In DNA form, the CDR3 reads TGCGCCAGCAGCTTGGAGGAAGATACGCAGTATTTT.

Ten or more counts support this clonotype. The genes are TRBV5-1 and TRBJ2-3, with TRBD1 matching over 9 bases. This CDR3 spans 14 amino acids. Germline lookup yields CDR1 SGHRS and CDR2 YFSETQ. Losses at the gene ends were 5 bases for V and 3 bases for J; bases not matched to a gene: 4. This CDR3 reads CASRTTGGTDTQYF. The DNA for the CDR3 is TGCGCCAGCAGAACGACAGGGGGGACAGATACGCAGTATTTT.

The rearrangement uses TRBV6-1 and TRBJ2-1; no clear D. Trimming stripped 4 bases from V and 6 bases from J, with 13 bases between. Germline V gene lookup returns CDR1 MNHNS and CDR2 SASEGT. The CDR3 loop spans 14 amino acids. This CDR3 reads CASSVSRIGNEQFF. The CDR3 nucleotides read TGTGCCAGCAGTGTATCTCGCATCGGCAATGAGCAGTTCTTC.

Ten or more counts support this clonotype. The V gene is TRBV5-1, the J gene TRBJ2-3; 8 bases map to TRBD1. The length of the CDR3 is 16 residues. The germline gives CDR1 SGHRS, CDR2 YFSETQ. With V trimmed by 4 bases and J by 1 base, 8 bases remained unmatched. The CDR3 spells CASSGFRGPGTDTQYF. CDR3 DNA: TGCGCCAGCAGCGGCTTCAGGGGGCCTGGCACAGATACGCAGTATTTT.

This clonotype came up many times. The chain couples TRBV7-8 to TRBJ2-5; D might be TRBD2 (6 bases). Per germline, CDR1 SGHVS and CDR2 FQNEAQ. V gave up 6 bases and J gave up 9 bases, with 26 bases separating them. The CDR3 extends over 16 amino acids. Here the CDR3 DNA reads TGTGCCAGCAGTCGCGGGGTGCCGGGGCTGCAAGGGGCCCAGTACTTC. Protein sequence: CASSRGVPGLQGAQYF.

The sample holds many counts of this clonotype. The gene calls are TRBV5-1 and TRBJ2-3; a possible D gene is TRBD1 (6 bases). Trimming removed 0 bases from V and 2 bases from J, with 16 bases in between. Germline values: CDR1 SGHRS, CDR2 YFSETQ. This CDR3 has 17 residues. The CDR3 nucleotides are TGCGCCAGCAGCTTGGCCGTGAGGGGGTCATTCACAGATACGCAGTATTTT. This gives the protein CASSLAVRGSFTDTQYF. Complete variable domain (other parts from reference TRBV5-1 and TRBJ2-3): KAGVTQTPRYLIKTRGQQVTLSCSPISGHRSVSWYQQTPGQGLQFLFEYFSETQRNKGNFPGRFSGRQFSNSRSEMNVSTLELGDSALYLCASSLAVRGSFTDTQYFGPGTRLTVL.

This clonotype has ten or more counts. This chain links TRBV19 with TRBJ1-1, with 7 bases aligning to TRBD1. This CDR3 region has 15 residues. The trim removed 10 bases at V and 5 bases at J, leaving 16 bases unmatched. Germline lookup yields CDR1 LNHDA and CDR2 SQIVND (reference sequence). The CDR3 sequence: CATQPGGGVLTEAFF. CDR3 sequence (DNA): TGTGCCACCCAACCAGGGGGGGGCGTATTAACTGAAGCTTTCTTT.

The chain is built from TRBV18 and TRBJ2-1; 9 positions agree with TRBD1. Losses at the gene ends were 7 bases for V and 7 bases for J; bases not matched to a gene: 14. The CDR3 runs to 16 residues. Germline CDR1 reads KGHSH; CDR2 reads LQKENI. The CDR3 DNA reads as TGTGCCAGCTTCTCCAGATCGGGACAGGGTATTAATGAGCAGTTCTTC. Encoded protein: CASFSRSGQGINEQFF.

This clonotype was found many times. This chain joins TRBV7-9 and TRBJ2-5, with unresolved D. The CDR3 is made up of 15 amino acids. V was shortened by 1 base and J by 5 bases, with 14 bases between the two germline ends. Germline V gene sequence: CDR1 SEHNR, CDR2 FQNEAQ (reference sequence). The CDR3: CASSLGVFEKETQYF. The CDR3 bases are TGTGCCAGCAGCTTAGGGGTTTTCGAAAAGGAGACCCAGTACTTC.

This clonotype was seen repeatedly, ten times or more. The chain joins TRBV18 to TRBJ2-7; the D gene is possibly TRBD2 (6 bases). This CDR3 region has 15 residues. Germline-derived CDR1 and CDR2 are KGHSH and LQKENI. V was pared by 6 bases and J by 3 bases, with 18 bases between. This CDR3 reads CASSRTAEGIYEQYF. The CDR3 coding sequence is TGTGCCAGCTCTAGAACTGCGGAGGGGATCTACGAGCAGTACTTC. The full variable domain, with the rest looked up from reference TRBV18 and TRBJ2-7, is NAGVMQNPRHLVRRRGQEARLRCSPMKGHSHVYWYRQLPEEGLKFMVYLQKENIIDESGMPKERFSAEFPKEGPSILRIQQVVRGDSAAYFCASSRTAEGIYEQYFGPGTRLTVT.

The J gene is TRBJ2-1, the V gene TRBV11-2, with 9 bases matching TRBD2. This CDR3 comprises 15 residues. The junction had 13 bases not matched to a gene; V was cut back by 4 bases and J by 12 bases. Germline CDR1 reads SGHAT; CDR2 reads FQNNGV. The chain's CDR3 is CASSWVVAGVRGQFF. CDR3 in DNA: TGTGCCAGCAGCTGGGTGGTAGCGGGGGTGCGGGGGCAGTTCTTC.

At least ten counts were recorded for this clonotype. This chain links TRBV6-1 with TRBJ2-7, with D possibly being TRBD1 (6 bases). Germline V CDR1 and CDR2: MNHNS, SASEGT. Trimming pared 5 bases from V and 2 bases from J, leaving 13 bases between. The length of the CDR3 is 14 residues. The CDR3 DNA reads as TGTGCCAGCAGTAATACAGGGCACACCTACGAGCAGTACTTC. Protein sequence: CASSNTGHTYEQYF.

A remark on this clonotype: Possible read error: a much larger clone is one base away. As DNA, the CDR3 is TGTGCCAGCACCCCCGGCAGGGGTAACGAGCAGTACTTC. Translation: CASTPGRGNEQYF. This chain links TRBV3-1 with TRBJ2-7; possible D gene TRBD1, 6 bases. V was cut by 7 bases and J by 5 bases, with 15 bases left in between. The CDR3 spans 13 residues. The germline V gene has CDR1 LGHDT and CDR2 YNNKEL (reference sequence).

This clonotype was detected only a few times. The chain uses TRBV7-2 and TRBJ1-4; TRBD1 agrees at 10 bases. CDR1 SGHTA and CDR2 FQGNSA come from the germline V gene. The length of the CDR3 is 15 residues. Losses at the gene ends were 5 bases for V and 0 bases for J; bases not matched to a gene: 0. CDR3 protein: CASSGQGATNEKLFF. DNA of the CDR3: TGTGCCAGCAGCGGACAGGGGGCAACTAATGAAAAACTGTTTTTT.

V gene TRBV7-9 combines with J gene TRBJ2-5; TRBD2 matches 8 bases. The germline V gene encodes CDR1 SEHNR and CDR2 FQNEAQ (reference sequence). V was pared by 4 bases and J by 4 bases, with 11 bases of the junction left unmatched. The CDR3 covers 16 residues. CDR3 region: CASSSWASGPRETQYF. CDR3 in DNA: TGTGCCAGCAGCTCTTGGGCTAGCGGGCCTCGAGAGACCCAGTACTTC.

V and J are TRBV29-1 and TRBJ2-5, with 11 bases identical to TRBD2. Per the germline V gene, CDR1 is SQVTM and CDR2 is ANQGSEA. This CDR3 spans 14 amino acids. The V and J ends lost 6 bases and 3 bases, in that order; junction bases with no gene match: 6. The CDR3 protein is CSVLKLAGEETQYF. The CDR3 DNA reads as TGCAGCGTCTTGAAACTAGCGGGGGAAGAGACCCAGTACTTC.

In this sample, this clonotype turned up many times. J is TRBJ1-1 and V is TRBV27; D is undetermined. The germline V and J ends were trimmed by 9 bases and 1 base, with 21 bases remaining between them. The germline V gene has CDR1 MNHEY and CDR2 SMNVEV (reference sequence). The CDR3 runs to 16 residues. CDR3 nucleotide sequence: TGTGCCAGTACTCACCTTTCGGGGATTCCGAACACTGAAGCTTTCTTT. Translating gives CASTHLSGIPNTEAFF.

This clonotype occurred many times. The chain carries TRBV18 and TRBJ1-4; D is possibly TRBD1 (5 bases). This CDR3 is 14 amino acids long. Germline-derived CDR1 and CDR2 are KGHSH and LQKENI. Trimming shortened V by 3 bases and J by 7 bases, and 12 bases separated the two germline ends. CDR3 protein: CASSPRRDGEKLFF. The CDR3 coding sequence is TGTGCCAGCTCACCGAGAAGGGACGGTGAAAAACTGTTTTTT.

The table lists this clonotype with many counts. The V gene is TRBV18, the J gene TRBJ1-2; TRBD1 aligns across 8 bases. The germline V gene has CDR1 KGHSH and CDR2 LQKENI. This CDR3 is 15 amino acids long. The J segment lost 5 bases and the V segment lost 3 bases, leaving 8 bases of the junction unmatched. CDR3 sequence: CASSPRDRILYGYTF. The CDR3 region has the DNA TGTGCCAGCTCACCTCGGGACAGGATACTATATGGCTACACCTTC.

This clonotype has a count of ten or more. A read error may account for a junction end that differs from germline. The rearrangement joins TRBV11-3 to TRBJ2-3; D is possibly TRBD1 (5 bases). Germline lookup yields CDR1 SGHNT and CDR2 YENEEA. The CDR3 loop spans 18 amino acids. CDR3 nucleotides: TGTGCCAGCAGCTTAGGGGGCCGGTACAGTGCTTTCGCAGAAACGCAGTATTTT. Protein: CASSLGGRYSAFAETQYF. The whole variable domain, filled in from reference TRBV11-3 and TRBJ2-3, reads EAGVVQSPRYKIIEKKQPVAFWCNPISGHNTLYWYLQNLGQGPELLIRYENEEAVDDSQLPKDRFSAERLKGVDSTLKIQPAELGDSAVYLCASSLGGRYSAFAETQYFGPGTRLTVL.

This clonotype has at least ten counts. The rearrangement joins TRBV6-1 to TRBJ2-1; 11 bases are a match to TRBD2. The germline gives CDR1 MNHNS, CDR2 SASEGT. V lost 5 bases, J lost 9 bases, and 6 bases stayed unmatched. The CDR3 covers 14 residues. CDR3 amino acids: CASSILAGEGEQFF. In nucleotides, the CDR3 is TGTGCCAGCAGTATACTAGCGGGGGAGGGTGAGCAGTTCTTC.